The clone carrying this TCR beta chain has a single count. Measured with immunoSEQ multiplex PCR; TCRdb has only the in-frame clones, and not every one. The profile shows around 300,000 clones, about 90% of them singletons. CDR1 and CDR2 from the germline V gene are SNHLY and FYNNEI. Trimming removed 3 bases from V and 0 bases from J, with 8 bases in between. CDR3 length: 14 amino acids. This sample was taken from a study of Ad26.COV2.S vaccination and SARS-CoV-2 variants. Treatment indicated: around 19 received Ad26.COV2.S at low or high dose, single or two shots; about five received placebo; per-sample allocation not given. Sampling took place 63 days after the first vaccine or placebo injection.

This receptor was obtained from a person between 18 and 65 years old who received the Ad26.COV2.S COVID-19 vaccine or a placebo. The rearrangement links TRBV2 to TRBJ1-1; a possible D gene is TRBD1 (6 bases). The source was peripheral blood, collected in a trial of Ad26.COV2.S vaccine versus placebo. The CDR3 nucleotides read TGTGCCAGCAGTGAGGGACACCTGAACACTGAAGCTTTCTTT. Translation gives CASSEGHLNTEAFF.